The sequence of this T cell receptor (beta chain) was determined in a study of shared T cell receptors in the human thymus. The table came from immunoSEQ multiplex PCR; TCRdb's copy has only in-frame clones and leaves some out. This table holds 55,000 to 75,000 clones, 90% to 95% found once. V was clipped by 0 bases and J by 7 bases; unmatched bases: 8. CDR3 size: 16 residues. Germline V CDR1 and CDR2: SGHDN, FVKESK. The sequencing sample was made of thymocytes. This clonotype was sampled from a human donor. The V and J genes are TRBV14 and TRBJ1-4; 7 bases line up with TRBD1. The CDR3 DNA reads as TGTGCCAGCAGCCAAGACGGTGGGAACAGGGGTGAAAAACTGTTTTTT. Its translation: CASSQDGGNRGEKLFF. The whole variable domain, remainder taken from reference TRBV14 and TRBJ1-4, is EAGVTQFPSHSVIEKGQTVTLRCDPISGHDNLYWYRRVMGKEIKFLLHFVKESKQDESGMPNNRFLAERTGGTYSTLKVQPAELEDSGVYFCASSQDGGNRGEKLFFGSGTQLSVL.